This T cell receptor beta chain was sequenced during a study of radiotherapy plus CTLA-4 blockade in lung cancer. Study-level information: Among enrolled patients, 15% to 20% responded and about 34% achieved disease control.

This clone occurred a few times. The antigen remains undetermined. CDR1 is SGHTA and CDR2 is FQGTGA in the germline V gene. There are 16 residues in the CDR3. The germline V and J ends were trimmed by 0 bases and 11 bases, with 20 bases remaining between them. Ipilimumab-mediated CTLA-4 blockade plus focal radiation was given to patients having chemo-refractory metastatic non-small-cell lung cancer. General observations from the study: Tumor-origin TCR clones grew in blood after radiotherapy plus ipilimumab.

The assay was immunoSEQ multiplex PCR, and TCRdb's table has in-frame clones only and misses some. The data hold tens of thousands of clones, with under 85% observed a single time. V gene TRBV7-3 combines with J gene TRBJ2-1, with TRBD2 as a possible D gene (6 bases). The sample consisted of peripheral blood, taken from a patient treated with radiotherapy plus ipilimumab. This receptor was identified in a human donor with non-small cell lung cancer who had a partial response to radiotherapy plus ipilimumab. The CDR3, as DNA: TGTGCCAGCAGCTTAACGGGGGACTGGGGCGCGGGAAAGCAGTTCTTC. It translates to CASSLTGDWGAGKQFF.